This T cell receptor (beta chain) was identified in a study of blood T cell repertoires in COVID-19. Across the whole study: The United States, Italy and Spain provided the acute and convalescent COVID-19 samples.

J gave up 2 bases and V 1 base, and 2 bases lay outside the gene matches. The CDR3 runs 16 residues. Germline loops: CDR1 LGHNA, CDR2 YNFKEQ. Source study methods: Researchers report that nucleated cell counts were estimated from reference gene primer amplification. The data were produced by immunoSEQ multiplex PCR, yet TCRdb's version contains in-frame clones alone and is incomplete. V and J calls and clone size are those listed in that table; D and trimming were worked out from the DNA. This table has over 250,000 clones, about 88% appearing once. The V gene is TRBV4-2, the J gene TRBJ2-5, with 12 bases identical to TRBD2. The sequencing sample was made of PBMCs or T cells enriched from blood (not recorded which). This clonotype originated in a man in his fifties or sixties who had recovered from COVID-19. Here the CDR3 reads CASSQAGTSGQETQYF. The DNA for the CDR3 is TGTGCCAGCAGCCAAGCGGGGACTAGCGGGCAAGAGACCCAGTACTTC.